One T cell receptor beta chain is described in this entry. This entry is derived from a study of blood T cell repertoires in COVID-19. In the authors' methods: Amplification with reference gene primers provided the estimates of nucleated cell counts. Repertoires were generated with immunoSEQ multiplex PCR, while TCRdb's copy carries only in-frame clones and drops some. D and trimming were read from the DNA, whereas the V and J calls and clone size are those reported in that table. Of just over 350,000 clones in the sample, approximately 86% are singletons; the top ten hold about 7.6%. Per the germline V gene, CDR1 is SGDLS and CDR2 is YYNGEE. The CDR3 spans 14 residues.

The chain carries TRBV9 and TRBJ2-1; D remains ambiguous. Sequenced material: peripheral blood. This sequence originates from a woman in her sixties or seventies with COVID-19, enrolled during active disease. This CDR3 reads CAEQTFHLRNEQFF. The CDR3 region has the DNA TGTGCGGAACAGACATTCCACCTCCGCAATGAGCAGTTCTTC.